The rows below give T cell receptor beta chains drawn from one sample of a study of identical twins. TCRdb redid the calling of the 5' RACE reads with MiXCR, one entry per CDR3 protein. The repertoire includes around 1.7 million distinct CDR3 sequences, around a third of them detected once, and more than 0.25% sits in the top ten. The specimen was cord blood. The receptors shown here come from a newborn girl in good health. Each CDR3 is given with its conserved first and last residue. Each record gives: V gene, J gene, D gene, clone size, CDR3 protein, CDR3 DNA. The D gene is left open where the match is weak. Where a row states a size, it is once, few, many or the class of an expanded clone; other rows omit it.

v_gene: TRBV29-1; j_gene: TRBJ2-5; d_gene: TRBD1; abundance: .; CDR3aa: CSVGTGNRETQYF; CDR3nt: TGCAGCGTGGGGACAGGGAATCGGGAGACCCAGTACTTC
v_gene: TRBV20-1; j_gene: TRBJ1-4; d_gene: TRBD1; abundance: .; CDR3aa: CSAKRQGGNEKLFF; CDR3nt: TGCAGTGCCAAGAGACAGGGAGGAAATGAAAAACTGTTTTTT
v_gene: TRBV20-1; j_gene: TRBJ2-7; d_gene: .; abundance: .; CDR3aa: CNALPYEQYF; CDR3nt: TGCAATGCTCTGCCCTACGAGCAGTACTTC
v_gene: TRBV10-3; j_gene: TRBJ2-6; d_gene: .; abundance: .; CDR3aa: CAISEWGQGANVLTF; CDR3nt: TGTGCCATCAGTGAGTGGGGGCAGGGGGCCAACGTCCTGACTTTC
v_gene: TRBV29-1; j_gene: TRBJ2-5; d_gene: TRBD2; abundance: many; CDR3aa: CSVEASGQETQYF; CDR3nt: TGCAGCGTTGAGGCTAGCGGCCAAGAGACCCAGTACTTC
v_gene: TRBV24-1; j_gene: TRBJ2-1; d_gene: TRBD2; abundance: .; CDR3aa: CATSGSSGISYNEQFF; CDR3nt: TGTGCCACCAGTGGATCTAGCGGGATCTCCTACAATGAGCAGTTCTTC
v_gene: TRBV7-2; j_gene: TRBJ2-7; d_gene: TRBD1; abundance: few; CDR3aa: CASSLIGTGAYEQYF; CDR3nt: TGTGCCAGCAGCTTAATCGGGACAGGGGCCTACGAGCAGTACTTC
v_gene: TRBV7-2; j_gene: TRBJ1-6; d_gene: TRBD1; abundance: few; CDR3aa: CASTPGQLPYNSPLHF; CDR3nt: TGTGCCAGCACCCCGGGACAGCTGCCTTATAATTCACCCCTCCACTTT
v_gene: TRBV3-1; j_gene: TRBJ2-1; d_gene: TRBD2; abundance: .; CDR3aa: CASRRGLARVQETQFF; CDR3nt: TGTGCCAGCAGGCGAGGACTAGCGAGAGTTCAAGAGACCCAGTTCTTC
v_gene: TRBV4-2; j_gene: TRBJ2-1; d_gene: .; abundance: .; CDR3aa: CASSPPDGLQRFF; CDR3nt: TGTGCCAGCAGCCCTCCAGACGGGCTCCAACGGTTCTTC
v_gene: TRBV20-1; j_gene: TRBJ2-5; d_gene: TRBD2; abundance: .; CDR3aa: CSARVLLAGETQYF; CDR3nt: TGCAGTGCTAGGGTCCTACTAGCGGGAGAGACCCAGTACTTC
v_gene: TRBV27; j_gene: TRBJ2-7; d_gene: .; abundance: .; CDR3aa: CACPTFYEQYF; CDR3nt: TGTGCCTGCCCGACATTCTACGAGCAGTACTTC
v_gene: TRBV15; j_gene: TRBJ2-5; d_gene: TRBD2; abundance: once; CDR3aa: CATDTGTRLDEQYF; CDR3nt: TGTGCCACCGACACCGGGACTAGACTCGATGAGCAGTACTTC
v_gene: TRBV28; j_gene: TRBJ2-5; d_gene: TRBD2; abundance: few; CDR3aa: CASSLRTSGSLQETQYF; CDR3nt: TGTGCCAGCAGTTTACGGACTAGCGGGAGCCTTCAAGAGACCCAGTACTTC
v_gene: TRBV4-1; j_gene: TRBJ2-7; d_gene: TRBD1; abundance: .; CDR3aa: CASSQDYRDRSSYEQYF; CDR3nt: TGCGCCAGCAGCCAAGATTATAGGGACAGGAGCTCCTACGAGCAGTACTTC
v_gene: TRBV20-1; j_gene: TRBJ2-3; d_gene: TRBD2; abundance: few; CDR3aa: CSAGLAGRADTQYF; CDR3nt: TGCAGTGCTGGACTAGCGGGGAGGGCAGATACGCAGTATTTT
v_gene: TRBV5-4; j_gene: TRBJ2-1; d_gene: .; abundance: .; CDR3aa: CASSSRVPTYSEQFF; CDR3nt: TGTGCCAGCAGCTCCAGGGTACCTACCTACAGTGAGCAGTTCTTC
v_gene: TRBV12-3/TRBV12-4; j_gene: TRBJ2-7; d_gene: TRBD2; abundance: few; CDR3aa: CASSRDYAYEQYF; CDR3nt: TGTGCCAGCAGTCGGGACTATGCCTACGAGCAGTACTTC
v_gene: TRBV4-2; j_gene: TRBJ2-1; d_gene: .; abundance: few; CDR3aa: CASSQASGALSYNEQFF; CDR3nt: TGTGCCAGCAGCCAAGCATCGGGGGCCCTCTCCTACAATGAGCAGTTCTTC
v_gene: TRBV10-3; j_gene: TRBJ1-1; d_gene: .; abundance: .; CDR3aa: CAISGTGLTEAFF; CDR3nt: TGTGCCATCAGCGGCACAGGGCTTACTGAAGCTTTCTTT
v_gene: TRBV21-1; j_gene: TRBJ1-4; d_gene: .; abundance: few; CDR3aa: CASSKVDRNRRNEKLFF; CDR3nt: TGTGCCAGCAGCAAAGTTGATCGGAACAGGCGTAATGAAAAACTGTTTTTT
v_gene: TRBV10-3; j_gene: TRBJ2-7; d_gene: .; abundance: few; CDR3aa: CAISEIRVEQYF; CDR3nt: TGTGCCATCAGTGAGATACGGGTCGAGCAGTACTTC
v_gene: TRBV6-2/TRBV6-3; j_gene: TRBJ2-7; d_gene: .; abundance: .; CDR3aa: CASSYLFSRTGLLSYNEQYF; CDR3nt: TGTGCCAGCAGTTACTTGTTTTCCCGGACTGGCTTACTCTCCTACAATGAGCAGTACTTC
v_gene: TRBV7-2; j_gene: TRBJ1-5; d_gene: .; abundance: few; CDR3aa: CASSLAALGNQPQHF; CDR3nt: TGTGCCAGCAGCTTAGCTGCGTTGGGGAATCAGCCCCAGCATTTT
v_gene: TRBV29-1; j_gene: TRBJ1-1; d_gene: .; abundance: few; CDR3aa: CSHSTRQAEAFF; CDR3nt: TGCAGCCATTCTACGCGGCAGGCTGAAGCTTTCTTT
v_gene: TRBV4-1; j_gene: TRBJ2-1; d_gene: TRBD2; abundance: .; CDR3aa: CASSQHTGTSAYNEQFF; CDR3nt: TGCGCCAGCAGCCAGCACACCGGGACTAGCGCCTACAATGAGCAGTTCTTC
v_gene: TRBV7-9; j_gene: TRBJ1-2; d_gene: .; abundance: few; CDR3aa: CASSLGSRQESYYGYTF; CDR3nt: TGTGCCAGCAGCTTAGGTTCTCGGCAGGAAAGCTACTATGGCTACACCTTC
v_gene: TRBV11-2; j_gene: TRBJ2-3; d_gene: TRBD2; abundance: .; CDR3aa: CASMGTSTWVDTQYF; CDR3nt: TGTGCCAGCATGGGGACTAGTACGTGGGTAGATACGCAGTATTTT
v_gene: TRBV25-1; j_gene: TRBJ1-1; d_gene: .; abundance: few; CDR3aa: CASSGMGGLGNTEAFF; CDR3nt: TGTGCCAGCAGTGGAATGGGAGGGCTCGGCAACACTGAAGCTTTCTTT
v_gene: TRBV2; j_gene: TRBJ2-7; d_gene: TRBD2; abundance: .; CDR3aa: CASQSGRSSYEQYF; CDR3nt: TGTGCCAGCCAGAGCGGGAGGAGCTCCTACGAGCAGTACTTC
v_gene: TRBV4-2; j_gene: TRBJ1-6; d_gene: .; abundance: few; CDR3aa: CASSQDRGVGSYNSPLHF; CDR3nt: TGTGCCAGCAGCCAAGATAGAGGGGTCGGGTCCTATAATTCACCCCTCCACTTT